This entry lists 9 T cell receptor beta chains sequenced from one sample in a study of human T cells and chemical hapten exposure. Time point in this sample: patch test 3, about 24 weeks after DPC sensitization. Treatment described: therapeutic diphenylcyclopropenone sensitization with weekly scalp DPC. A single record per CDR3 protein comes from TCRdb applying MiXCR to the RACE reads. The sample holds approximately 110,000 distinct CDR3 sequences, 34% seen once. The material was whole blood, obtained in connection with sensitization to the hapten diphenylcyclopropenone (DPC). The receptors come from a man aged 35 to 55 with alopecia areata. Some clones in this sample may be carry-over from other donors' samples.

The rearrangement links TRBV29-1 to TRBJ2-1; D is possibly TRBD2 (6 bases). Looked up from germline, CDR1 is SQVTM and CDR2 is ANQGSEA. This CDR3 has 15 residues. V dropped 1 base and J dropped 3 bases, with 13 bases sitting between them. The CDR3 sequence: CSVEVRDFFYNEQFF. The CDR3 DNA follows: TGCAGCGTTGAAGTTAGGGACTTTTTCTACAATGAGCAGTTCTTC.

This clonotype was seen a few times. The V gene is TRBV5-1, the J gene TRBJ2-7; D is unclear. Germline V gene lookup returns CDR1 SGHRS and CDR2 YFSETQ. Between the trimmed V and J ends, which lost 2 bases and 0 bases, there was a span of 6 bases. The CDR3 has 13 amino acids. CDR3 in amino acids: CASSLWHSYEQYF. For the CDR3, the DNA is TGCGCCAGCAGCTTATGGCACTCCTACGAGCAGTACTTC.

The CDR3, as DNA: TGTGCCAGCGGTTCCTCCGCTAACTATGGCTACACCTTC. The encoded protein is CASGSSANYGYTF. V and J are TRBV6-1 and TRBJ1-2, with no clear D. The ends were cut back, 8 bases at V and 0 bases at J, with 10 bases in the middle. The CDR3 contains 13 residues. The germline V gene encodes CDR1 MNHNS and CDR2 SASEGT.

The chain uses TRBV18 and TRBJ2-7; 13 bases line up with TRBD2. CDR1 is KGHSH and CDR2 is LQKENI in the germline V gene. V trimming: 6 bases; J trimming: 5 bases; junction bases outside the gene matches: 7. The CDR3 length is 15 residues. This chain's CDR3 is CASSRQTSGRDEQYF. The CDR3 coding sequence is TGTGCCAGCTCGCGACAAACTAGCGGGAGGGACGAGCAGTACTTC.

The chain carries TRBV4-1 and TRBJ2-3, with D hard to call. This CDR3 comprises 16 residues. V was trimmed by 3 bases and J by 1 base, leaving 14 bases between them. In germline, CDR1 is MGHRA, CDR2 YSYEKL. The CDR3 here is CASSQFWLTGTDTQYF. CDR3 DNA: TGCGCCAGCAGCCAGTTTTGGCTAACCGGCACAGATACGCAGTATTTT.

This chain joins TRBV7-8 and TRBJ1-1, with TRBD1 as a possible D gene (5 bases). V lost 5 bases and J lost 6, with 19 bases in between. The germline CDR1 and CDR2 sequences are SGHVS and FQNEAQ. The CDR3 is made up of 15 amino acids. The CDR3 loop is CASSPNGGPQAEAFF. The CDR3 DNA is TGTGCCAGCAGCCCGAACGGGGGTCCCCAGGCTGAAGCTTTCTTT.

CDR3 coding DNA: TGTGCCATCAGGGGACAGGGGCCCTACGAGCAGTACGTC. Its translation is CAIRGQGPYEQYV. The rearrangement uses TRBV10-3 and TRBJ2-7; TRBD1 aligns across 10 bases. Per germline, CDR1 ENHRY and CDR2 SYGVKD. J lost 2 bases, V lost 6 bases, and 1 base had no gene match. This CDR3 is built from 13 residues.

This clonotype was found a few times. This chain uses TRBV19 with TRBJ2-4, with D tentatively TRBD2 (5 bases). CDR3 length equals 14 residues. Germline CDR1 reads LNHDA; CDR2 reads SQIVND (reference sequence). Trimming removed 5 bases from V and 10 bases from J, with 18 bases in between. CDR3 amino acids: CASSPQRGGEIQYF. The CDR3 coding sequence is TGTGCCAGTAGTCCACAACGTGGAGGCGAAATTCAGTACTTC.

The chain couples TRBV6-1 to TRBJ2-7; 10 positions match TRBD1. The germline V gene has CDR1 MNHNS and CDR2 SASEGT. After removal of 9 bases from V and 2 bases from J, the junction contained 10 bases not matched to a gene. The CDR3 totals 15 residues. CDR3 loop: CASFPGQGIPYEQYV. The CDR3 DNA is TGTGCCAGTTTCCCGGGACAGGGGATTCCCTACGAGCAGTACGTC.